This T cell receptor (beta chain) is from a study of blood T cell repertoires in COVID-19. Study summary: The samples span acute and convalescent COVID-19 from the United States, Italy and Spain. Nucleic acid was either cDNA or gDNA, and it came from T cells, B-cell-depleted T cells, or PBMCs.

As handled by the study authors: Amplification of reference gene primers provided the estimated nucleated cell counts. Measured with immunoSEQ multiplex PCR; TCRdb has only the in-frame clones, and not every one. V and J calls and clone size are as listed in that table; D and trimming were resolved from the DNA. The data hold around 89,000 clones, with 72% observed a single time. Germline-derived CDR1 and CDR2 are SGHDN and FVKESK. Trimming stripped 0 bases from V and 2 bases from J, with 13 bases between. The CDR3 is made up of 16 amino acids. This sequence originates from a woman older than 75 with acute or convalescent COVID-19. The sequencing input was peripheral blood. This rearrangement joins TRBV14 to TRBJ1-1, with D hard to call. CDR3 sequence: CASSQELPGSNTEAFF. The CDR3 coding sequence is TGTGCCAGCAGCCAAGAGTTGCCGGGAAGCAACACTGAAGCTTTCTTT.